The rows below give T cell receptor beta chains drawn from one sample of a study of blood T cell repertoires in COVID-19. Here immunoSEQ multiplex PCR was the method, and the copy in TCRdb shows in-frame clones only, minus some. The sample holds about 200,000 clones, 70% to 90% seen once. The sample comprised peripheral blood. These receptors were collected from a man aged 45-65 years with COVID-19, enrolled during active disease. Each CDR3 is given without its conserved first and last residue. The order of the fields is J gene, D gene, V gene, CDR3 protein. D genes are given only for firm matches.

TRBJ2-1,-,TRBV11-2,ASSPLRGYNEQF
TRBJ2-5,TRBD1,TRBV2,ASEGQAKETQY
TRBJ1-5,TRBD1,TRBV18,ASSRMVRDSGNQPQH
TRBJ2-7,TRBD1,TRBV27,ASSFGQDYEQY
TRBJ1-5,-,TRBV7-8,ASSLAGGMGNQPQH
TRBJ2-1,TRBD2,TRBV3-1/TRBV3-2,ASSQGSGGFYNEQF
TRBJ2-5,TRBD2,TRBV6-5,ASSKISGRRETQY
TRBJ2-1,TRBD2,TRBV6-5,ASSYSHYSGGYQF
TRBJ2-1,TRBD2,TRBV3-1/TRBV3-2,ASSPVAGGGNEQF
TRBJ1-2,-,TRBV15,ATSRGQNYGYT
TRBJ2-5,TRBD2,TRBV11-2,ASSFGLAGSETQY
TRBJ2-7,TRBD2,TRBV4-1,ASSQGLAGGPRWEQY
TRBJ2-3,-,TRBV5-4,ASSLAFAGSSTDTQY
TRBJ2-4,TRBD2,TRBV30,AWMVAGGLAKNIQY
TRBJ1-6,TRBD1,TRBV27,ASSWGQTDSPLH
TRBJ1-1,-,TRBV19,ASSTHRGGTEAF
TRBJ2-5,-,TRBV19,ASSIVTGVQETQY
TRBJ2-7,TRBD1,TRBV5-4,ASSPTRDRAGNEQY
TRBJ1-2,-,TRBV5-1,ASSWGVQENYGYT
TRBJ1-3,TRBD1,TRBV6-9,ASPDRFGNTIY
TRBJ2-5,TRBD1,TRBV18,ASSLLTGEQETQY